The TCR beta chain under discussion was sequenced for a study of OX40 agonist ivuxolimab in advanced cancers. Study at large: A diagnosis of hepatocellular carcinoma, melanoma, renal cell or head and neck cancer was present in dose-escalation patients.

Produced via immunoSEQ multiplex PCR; TCRdb's table is partial and in-frame only. The table has 76,000 or so clones, approximately 91% seen once. The ends were cut back, 2 bases at V and 2 bases at J, with 13 bases in the middle. The CDR3 is made up of 15 amino acids. CDR1 is MNHNY, CDR2 SVGAGI, per germline (reference sequence). The chain employs TRBV6-6 and TRBJ2-7; D is ambiguous. The sequencing used CD4+ or CD8+ T cells sorted from blood, collected in a trial of the OX40 agonist ivuxolimab. The source of this sequence is an adult with an advanced solid tumor such as melanoma, head and neck, liver or kidney cancer. The CDR3 bases are TGTGCCAGCAGTTACGCTAGAGAGGTCGCCTACGAGCAGTACTTC. It encodes CASSYAREVAYEQYF.